Here is one T cell receptor beta chain with its context. The antigen is unknown. Per the germline V gene, CDR1 is SGHRS and CDR2 is YFSETQ. The V and J ends lost 0 bases and 6 bases respectively, with 6 bases between them. The CDR3 extends over 13 amino acids. Investigators reverse transcribed all isolated RNA, so they sequenced expressed TCRB transcripts. The protocol was immunoSEQ multiplex PCR, while the TCRdb copy is restricted to in-frame clones and leaves out a portion. The sample contains about 650,000 clones, 9.5% to 15% of which appear only once. The sample is drawn from a study of beta chain features in type 1 diabetes. Study-level information: In all, 85 million to 130 million sorted cells from all samples were analyzed.

The study, taken as a whole, reports: Among patients with Type 1 diabetes, TCRB CDR3s were moderately but significantly shorter in every one of the four CD4+ subsets. Type 1 diabetes patients had fewer VDJ junction insertions and more deletions.

Material for sequencing was naive CD4+ T cells from blood. The clonotype comes from a man aged 25-45 years with type 1 diabetes. J is TRBJ2-2 and V is TRBV5-1; D uncertain. The CDR3 here is CASSLGSSGELFF. In DNA, the CDR3 is TGCGCCAGCAGCTTGGGGTCATCCGGGGAGCTGTTTTTT.